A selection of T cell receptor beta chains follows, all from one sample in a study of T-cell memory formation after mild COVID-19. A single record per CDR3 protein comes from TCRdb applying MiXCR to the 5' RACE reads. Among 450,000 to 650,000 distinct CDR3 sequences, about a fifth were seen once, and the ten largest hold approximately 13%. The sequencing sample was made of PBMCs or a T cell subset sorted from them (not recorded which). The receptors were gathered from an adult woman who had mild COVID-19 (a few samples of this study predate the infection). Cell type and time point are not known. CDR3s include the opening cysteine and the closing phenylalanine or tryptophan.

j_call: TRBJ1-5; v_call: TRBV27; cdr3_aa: CASSERNQPQHF
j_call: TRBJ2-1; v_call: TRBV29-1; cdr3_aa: CSASGRAYSDEQFF
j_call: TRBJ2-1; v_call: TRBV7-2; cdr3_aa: CASSLGTSGNEQFF
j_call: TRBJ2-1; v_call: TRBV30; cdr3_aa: CAWAAGVGYNEQFF
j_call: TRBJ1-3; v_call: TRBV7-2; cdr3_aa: CASSYTHPGNTIYF
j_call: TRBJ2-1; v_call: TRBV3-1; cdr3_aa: CASSQLGGGRNEQFF
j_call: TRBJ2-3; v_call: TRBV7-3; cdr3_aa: CASSPSGASDTQYF
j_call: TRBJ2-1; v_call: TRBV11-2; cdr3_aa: CASSLLGRVFF
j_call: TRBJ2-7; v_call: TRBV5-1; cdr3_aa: CASSLAVKTGGTYEQYF
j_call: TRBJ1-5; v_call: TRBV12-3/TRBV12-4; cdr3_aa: CASSLDLGDQPQHF
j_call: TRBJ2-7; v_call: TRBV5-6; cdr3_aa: CASSLDPHEQYF
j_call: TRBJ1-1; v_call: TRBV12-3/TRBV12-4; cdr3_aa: CASSLAGRGLAFF
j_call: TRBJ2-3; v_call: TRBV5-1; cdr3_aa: CASRSQGRADTQYF
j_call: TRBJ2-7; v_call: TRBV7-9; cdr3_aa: CASSRRGDEQYF
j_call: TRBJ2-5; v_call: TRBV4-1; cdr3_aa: CASSQEDWGETQYF
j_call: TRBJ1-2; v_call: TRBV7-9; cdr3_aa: CASSYGQGAGGGYTF
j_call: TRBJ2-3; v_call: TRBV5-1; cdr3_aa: CASMQGPESRDTQYF
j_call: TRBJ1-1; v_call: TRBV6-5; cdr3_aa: CASSYEGGQYFTEAFF
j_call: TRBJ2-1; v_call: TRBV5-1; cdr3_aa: CASSLRQTFNEQFF
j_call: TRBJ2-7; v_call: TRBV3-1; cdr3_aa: CASSQTSGRYEQYF
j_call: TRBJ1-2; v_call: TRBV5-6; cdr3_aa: CASSNGQSYGYTF
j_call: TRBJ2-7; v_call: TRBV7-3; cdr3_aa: CASSPKPGTGAYEQYF
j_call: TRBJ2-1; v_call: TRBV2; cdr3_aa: CATSRAGLYNEQFF
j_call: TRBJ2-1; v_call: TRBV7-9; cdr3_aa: CASGAGGPFEQFF
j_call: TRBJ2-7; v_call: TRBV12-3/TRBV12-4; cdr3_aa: CASTMGGGSYEQYF
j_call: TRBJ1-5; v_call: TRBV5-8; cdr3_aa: CASRLDPRDRTQHF
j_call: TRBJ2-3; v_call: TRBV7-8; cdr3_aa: CASSLPVAFGTDTQYF
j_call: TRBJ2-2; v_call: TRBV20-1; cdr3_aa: CSARTSGRNTGELFF
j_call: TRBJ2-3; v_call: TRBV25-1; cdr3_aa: CASSERGEASTDTQYF
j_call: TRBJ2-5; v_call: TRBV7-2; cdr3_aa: CASSLRQDQETQYF
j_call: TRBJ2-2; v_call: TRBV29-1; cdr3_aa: CSAKITNTGELFF
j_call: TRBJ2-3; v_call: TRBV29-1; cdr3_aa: CSAPTSGSTDTQYF
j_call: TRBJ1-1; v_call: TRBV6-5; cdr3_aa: CASNEVRTNTEAFF
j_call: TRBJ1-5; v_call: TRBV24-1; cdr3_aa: CATRLTGLKPQHF
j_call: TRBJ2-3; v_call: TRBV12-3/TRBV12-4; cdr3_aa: CASSPKSRKGDTQYF
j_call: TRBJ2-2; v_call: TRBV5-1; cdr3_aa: CASSHVRGVTTGELFF
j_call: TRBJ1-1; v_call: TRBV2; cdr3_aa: CASVQGNTEAFF
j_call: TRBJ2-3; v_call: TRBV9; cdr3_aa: CASSPRSWRTDTQYF
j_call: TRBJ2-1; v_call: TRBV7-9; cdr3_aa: CASSLALDERYDEQFF
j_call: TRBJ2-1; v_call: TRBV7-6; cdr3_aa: CASSPLQGRFHEQFF
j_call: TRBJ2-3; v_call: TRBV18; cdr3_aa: CASSPNSDTQYF
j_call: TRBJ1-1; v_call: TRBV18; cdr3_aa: CASSPMKLAGSTEAFF
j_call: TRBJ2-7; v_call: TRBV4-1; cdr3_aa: CASSQDVGGQSFSYEQYF
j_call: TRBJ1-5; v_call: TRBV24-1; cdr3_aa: CATSDPRGGGNQPQHF
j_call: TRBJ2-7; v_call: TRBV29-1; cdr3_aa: CSVGHRVGYEQYF
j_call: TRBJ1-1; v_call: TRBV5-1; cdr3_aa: CASSPPWGRGLAFF
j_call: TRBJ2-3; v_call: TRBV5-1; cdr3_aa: CASSLGWDPSTDTQYF
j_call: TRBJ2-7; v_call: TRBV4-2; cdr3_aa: CASSQDSGASGVYEQYF
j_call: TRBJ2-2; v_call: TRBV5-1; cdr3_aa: CASRDGNTGELFF
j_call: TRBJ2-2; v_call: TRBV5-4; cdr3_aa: CASSWDPLRTGELFF
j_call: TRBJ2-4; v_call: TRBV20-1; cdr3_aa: CSAPQGLAAKNIQYF
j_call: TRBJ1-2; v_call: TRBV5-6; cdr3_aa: CASRDMGQRSNYGYTF
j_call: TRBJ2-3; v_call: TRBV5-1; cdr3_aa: CASSAGQGGTDTQYF
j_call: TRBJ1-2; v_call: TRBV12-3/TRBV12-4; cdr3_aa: CASSFSGGYGYTF
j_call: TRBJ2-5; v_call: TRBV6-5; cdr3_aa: CALDSGQETQYF